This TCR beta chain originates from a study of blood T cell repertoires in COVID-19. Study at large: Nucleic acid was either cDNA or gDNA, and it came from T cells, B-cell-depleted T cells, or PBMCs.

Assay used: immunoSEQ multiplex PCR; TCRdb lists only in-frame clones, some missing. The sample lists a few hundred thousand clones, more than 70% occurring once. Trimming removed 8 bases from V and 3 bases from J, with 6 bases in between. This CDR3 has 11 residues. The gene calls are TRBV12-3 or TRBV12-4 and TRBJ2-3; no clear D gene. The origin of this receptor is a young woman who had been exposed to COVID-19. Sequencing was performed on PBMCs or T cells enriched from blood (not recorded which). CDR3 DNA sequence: TGTGCCAGCGCCTATACAGATACGCAGTATTTT. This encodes CASAYTDTQYF.